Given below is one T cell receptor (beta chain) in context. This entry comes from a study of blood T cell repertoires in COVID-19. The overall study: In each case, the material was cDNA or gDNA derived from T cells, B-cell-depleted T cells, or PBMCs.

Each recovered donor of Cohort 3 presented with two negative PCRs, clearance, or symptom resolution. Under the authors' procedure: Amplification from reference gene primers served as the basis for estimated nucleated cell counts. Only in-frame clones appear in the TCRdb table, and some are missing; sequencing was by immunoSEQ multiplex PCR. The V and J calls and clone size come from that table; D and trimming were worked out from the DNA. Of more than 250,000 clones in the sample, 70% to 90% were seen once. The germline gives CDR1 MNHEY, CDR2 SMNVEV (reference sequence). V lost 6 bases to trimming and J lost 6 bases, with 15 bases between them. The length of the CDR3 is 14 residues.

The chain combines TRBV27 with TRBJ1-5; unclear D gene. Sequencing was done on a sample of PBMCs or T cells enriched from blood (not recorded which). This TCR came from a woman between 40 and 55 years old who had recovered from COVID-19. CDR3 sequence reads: CASSRGRQLQPQHF. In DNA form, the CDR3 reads TGTGCCAGCAGCCGAGGGCGGCAGCTTCAGCCCCAGCATTTT.